The entry below gives a single T cell receptor (beta chain) sequence along with its context. These data come from a study of blood T cell repertoires in COVID-19. Study-level information: Acute and convalescent COVID-19 samples came from the United States, Italy and Spain. Sources were T cells, B-cell-depleted T cells, or PBMCs; the material itself was cDNA or gDNA.

Trimming cost V 5 bases and J 0 bases; bases outside gene matches: 10. The CDR3 is 16 amino acids. Germline V gives CDR1 SGHDT, CDR2 YYEEEE. Authors' analysis steps: Using reference gene primer amplification, nucleated cell counts were estimated. TCRdb's copy holds only in-frame clones and misses some; the assay was immunoSEQ multiplex PCR. V and J calls and clone size are those listed in that table; D and trimming were worked out from the DNA. This sample has about 360,000 clones; around 90% occur once, and the top ten carry around 3%. The sequence was collected from a human donor in a cohort sampled during active COVID-19. This chain joins TRBV5-6 and TRBJ2-7; 8 bases match TRBD2. The sample taken for sequencing was peripheral blood. This CDR3 is CASRISGTRTSYEQYF. DNA of the CDR3: TGTGCCAGCAGAATCTCCGGGACTAGGACCTCCTACGAGCAGTACTTC.